Listed here are 7 T cell receptor beta chains from one sample, sequenced in a study of tumor-infiltrating lymphocytes in primary liver carcinoma. In addition to blood RNA drawn from unsorted whole blood, germline DNA was extracted. Total RNA (approximately 500 ng) served as template for TCR beta cDNA synthesis primed by a constant-region primer. TCR beta libraries came from three nested multiplex PCR rounds using slightly modified ARM-PCR. The first two PCR rounds used TRBV1-TRBV30 primers with a Cbeta primer, around 10 cycles each. TCRdb reanalysed the multiplex PCR reads using MiXCR and keeps one entry per CDR3 protein. The sample holds approximately 330,000 distinct CDR3 sequences; 65% are singletons and the top ten take about 6%. Sequencing was done on a sample of peripheral blood. All receptors derive from a man aged 35-49 years with primary liver carcinoma and hepatitis B virus infection.

As concerns this clonotype: A clone one base away is much larger, so this may be a read error. The rearrangement links TRBV12-3 or TRBV12-4 to TRBJ2-1; D remains ambiguous. Trimming shortened V by 5 bases and J by 13 bases, and 12 bases separated the two germline ends. The CDR3 is made up of 11 amino acids. CDR3 in amino acids: CASSEEPKQFF. The CDR3 coding sequence is TGTGCCAGCAGTGAAGAACCAAAACAGTTCTTC.

The chain employs TRBV28 and TRBJ2-5; the D gene could be TRBD1 or TRBD2 (5 bases each). The CDR3 is 16 amino acids. V was pared by 9 bases and J by 2 bases, with 22 bases between. The germline CDR1 and CDR2 sequences are MDHEN and SYDVKM. CDR3 in amino acids: CASYTPRAGAQETQYF. The CDR3 DNA sequence: TGTGCCAGTTACACCCCCCGGGCCGGGGCACAAGAGACCCAGTACTTC.

There are many counts of this clonotype. The rearrangement joins TRBV11-2 to TRBJ2-5; D ambiguous. Germline V gene sequence: CDR1 SGHAT, CDR2 FQNNGV. This CDR3 contains 12 residues. V was clipped by 2 bases and J by 0 bases, with 1 base between them. The CDR3 spells CASSLNQETQYF. DNA for the CDR3: TGTGCCAGCAGCTTAAACCAAGAGACCCAGTACTTC.

Points on this clonotype: An end of the junction differs from the germline gene, which may be a read error. The chain couples TRBV11-1 to TRBJ2-1; D possibly corresponds to TRBD2 (5 bases). Germline CDR1 and CDR2: SGHAT and FQDESV (reference sequence). The CDR3 runs to 16 residues. The CDR3 loop reads CACSLDSWSGRDEQFF. CDR3 in DNA: TGTGCCTGCAGCTTAGATAGCTGGAGTGGGAGAGATGAGCAGTTCTTC. The full variable domain, in which reference TRBV11-1 and TRBJ2-1 provide the parts outside the CDR3, is EAEVAQSPRYKITEKSQAVAFWCDPISGHATLYWYRQILGQGPELLVQFQDESVVDDSQLPKDRFSAERLKGVDSTLKIQPAELGDSAMYLCACSLDSWSGRDEQFFGPGTRLTVL.

On this clonotype itself: One base away lies a much larger clone, so this may be a sequencing read error. The rearrangement links TRBV5-5 to TRBJ1-5; no clear D. This CDR3 is 13 amino acids long. Germline CDR1 SGHKS, CDR2 YYEKEE (reference sequence). V gave up 2 bases and J gave up 6 bases, with 9 bases separating them. CDR3 sequence reads: CASSFDGSQPQHF. For the CDR3, the DNA is TGTGCCAGCAGCTTCGACGGCAGTCAGCCCCAGCATTTT.

This clonotype appeared many times. The CDR3, as DNA: TGTGCCAGCAGCTTCCGACTAGCGGGGAGCTCCTACAATGAGCAGTTCTTC. As protein: CASSFRLAGSSYNEQFF. The V call is TRBV11-2, the J call TRBJ2-1, with 11 nucleotides matching TRBD2. Germline values: CDR1 SGHAT, CDR2 FQNNGV. The V gene end was trimmed by 3 bases and the J gene end by 0 bases; junction bases not matched to a gene: 4. The length of the CDR3 is 17 residues.

Comments on this clonotype: The final CDR3 position lacks the conserved phenylalanine or tryptophan, pointing to a likely read error. This chain uses TRBV18 with TRBJ2-6, with D unresolved. This CDR3 contains 16 residues. V was shortened by 3 bases and J by 0 bases, with 9 bases between the two germline ends. The germline V gene has CDR1 KGHSH and CDR2 LQKENI. The CDR3 bases are TGTGCCAGCTCACCCCCTGGGGACTCTGGGGCCAACGTCCTGACTTCC. Translating it yields CASSPPGDSGANVLTS.